The sequence of this TCR beta chain was determined in a study of shared clonotypes between healthy human individuals. Across the whole study: Used for every donor were three CD4 naive, three CD4 memory, two CD8 naive and one CD8 memory plate. Points from the study as a whole: Generally, naive subsets (rather than memory subsets) showed larger estimated richness.

Trimming shortened V by 3 bases and J by 1 base, and 9 bases separated the two germline ends. The CDR3 sequence is 14 residues long. CDR1 is WSHSY and CDR2 is SAAADI in the germline V gene. As regards this clone: Its antigen is as yet unknown.

The assay was run at deep level. Profiled with immunoSEQ multiplex PCR; TCRdb holds only in-frame clones, not every one. The table records 230,000 or so clones, 60% to 70% of them present only once. Specimen: memory CD4+ T cells sorted from blood. Described subset: CD45RA-negative fraction. The clonotype comes from a man younger than 45 in good health. This chain links TRBV10-2 with TRBJ1-1; possibly TRBD1 for D (5 bases). CDR3 DNA sequence: TGCGCCAGCAGTGACGTTGGGGGGAACACTGAAGCTTTCTTT. It codes for CASSDVGGNTEAFF.